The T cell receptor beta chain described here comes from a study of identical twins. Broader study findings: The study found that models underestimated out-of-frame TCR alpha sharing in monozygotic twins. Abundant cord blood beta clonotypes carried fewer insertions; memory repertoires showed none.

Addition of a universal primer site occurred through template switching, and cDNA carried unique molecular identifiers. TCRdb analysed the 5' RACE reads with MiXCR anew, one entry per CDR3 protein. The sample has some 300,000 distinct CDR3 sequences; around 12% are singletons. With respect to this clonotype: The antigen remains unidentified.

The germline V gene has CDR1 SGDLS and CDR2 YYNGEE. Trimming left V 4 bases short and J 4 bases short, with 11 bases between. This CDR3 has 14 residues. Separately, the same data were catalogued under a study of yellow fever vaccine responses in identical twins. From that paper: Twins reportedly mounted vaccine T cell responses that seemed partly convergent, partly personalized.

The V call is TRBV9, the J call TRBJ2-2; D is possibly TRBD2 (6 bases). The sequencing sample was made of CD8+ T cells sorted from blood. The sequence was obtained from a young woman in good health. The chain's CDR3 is CASSTGLSTGELFF. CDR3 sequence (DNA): TGTGCCAGCAGCACGGGACTTTCCACCGGGGAGCTGTTTTTT.